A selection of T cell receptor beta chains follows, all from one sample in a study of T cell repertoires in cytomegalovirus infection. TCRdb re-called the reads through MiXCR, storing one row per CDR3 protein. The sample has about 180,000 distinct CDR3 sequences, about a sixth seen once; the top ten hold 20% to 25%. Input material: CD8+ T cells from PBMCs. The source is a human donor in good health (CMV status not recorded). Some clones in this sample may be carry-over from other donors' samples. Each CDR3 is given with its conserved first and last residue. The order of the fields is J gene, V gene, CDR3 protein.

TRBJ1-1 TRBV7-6 CASRRGGARNTEAFF
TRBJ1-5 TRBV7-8 CASSTKSMRDSGLIQPQHF
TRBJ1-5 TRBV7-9 CASSFPGWNQPQHF
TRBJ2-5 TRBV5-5 CASSLDRGGETQYF
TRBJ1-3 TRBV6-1 CASSEATASHSGNTIYF
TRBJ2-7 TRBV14 CASSQLARGYEQYF
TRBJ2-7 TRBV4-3 CASSQDRSGIAYEQYF
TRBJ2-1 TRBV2 CASSDSVYYEQFF
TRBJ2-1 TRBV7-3 CASSTGHPQQFF
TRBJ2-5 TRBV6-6 CASSYSNRETQYF
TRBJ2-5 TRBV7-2 CASGSGTQYF
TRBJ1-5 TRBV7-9 CASSLEPNQPQHF
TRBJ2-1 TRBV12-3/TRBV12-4 CASSLELSSYNEQFF
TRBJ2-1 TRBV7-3 CASSLNRGLNEQFF
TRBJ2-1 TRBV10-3 CAISESTTGQQFF
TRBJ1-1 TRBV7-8 CASSLVGANTEAFF
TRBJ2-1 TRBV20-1 CSARGGQGETYNEQFF
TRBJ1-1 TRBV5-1 CASSFNYPSEAFF
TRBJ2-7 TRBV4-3 CASSQGSAGAAVHEQYF
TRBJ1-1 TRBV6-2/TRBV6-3 CASSYSWGQSNTEAFF
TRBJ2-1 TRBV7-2 CASSNSPGQGYEQFF
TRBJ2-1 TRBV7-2 CASSLFVAGATNEQFF
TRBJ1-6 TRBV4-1 CASSQVPGQGDSPLHF
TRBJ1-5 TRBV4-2 CASSQDQGSNQPQHF
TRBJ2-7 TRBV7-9 CASSPRLIGPNSYEQYF
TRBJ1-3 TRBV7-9 CASSSQDSGNTIYF
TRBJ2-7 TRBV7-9 CASSLVGQGDFYSYEQYF
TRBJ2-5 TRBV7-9 CASSFRDGKETQYF
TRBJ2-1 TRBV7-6 CASSSAANNEQFF
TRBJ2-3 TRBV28 CASSLRGRGPDTQYF
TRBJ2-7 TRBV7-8 CASSLVQGSEQYF
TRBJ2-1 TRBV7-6 CASSLEAGGPWEQFF
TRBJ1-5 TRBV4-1 CASSQDMGRNQPQHF
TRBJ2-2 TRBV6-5 CASRGVRVGNTGELFF
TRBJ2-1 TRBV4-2 CASSQELGGGRNEQFF
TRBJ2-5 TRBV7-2 CASSLGQGVSETQYF
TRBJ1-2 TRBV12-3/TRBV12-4 CASSYGQVYGYTF